These T cell receptor beta chains were read from a single sample in a study of Graves' ophthalmopathy and Graves' hyperthyroidism. TCRdb redid the calling of the multiplex PCR reads with MiXCR, one entry per CDR3 protein. This repertoire shows a few hundred thousand distinct CDR3 sequences, 15% to 20% found once; its top ten account for 9% to 15%. The specimen was peripheral blood. The receptors come from an adult man with Graves' ophthalmopathy. CDR3s include the opening cysteine and the closing phenylalanine or tryptophan. D genes are given only for firm matches. Only some rows state a clone size, as once, few, many or a class for expanded clones.

v_call: TRBV20-1
clone_size: many
j_call: TRBJ1-1
d_call: .
cdr3_aa: CSAAIGRTNGGAEAFF
cdr3_nt: TGCAGTGCCGCGATAGGGCGGACAAACGGAGGCGCTGAAGCTTTCTTT

v_call: TRBV19
clone_size: many
j_call: TRBJ2-7
d_call: .
cdr3_aa: CASSISTVFVHEQYF
cdr3_nt: TGTGCCAGTAGTATCTCCACGGTTTTCGTCCACGAGCAGTACTTC

v_call: TRBV28
clone_size: .
j_call: TRBJ2-7
d_call: TRBD1
cdr3_aa: CASSPGTGSWYEQYF
cdr3_nt: TGTGCCAGCAGTCCCGGGACAGGGTCTTGGTACGAGCAGTACTTC

v_call: TRBV20-1
clone_size: few
j_call: TRBJ2-7
d_call: TRBD2
cdr3_aa: CSARGEGRTEEQYF
cdr3_nt: TGCAGTGCTAGGGGGGAGGGGAGGACTGAGGAGCAGTACTTC

v_call: TRBV7-4
clone_size: .
j_call: TRBJ1-1
d_call: .
cdr3_aa: CASSGGRSRNTEAFF
cdr3_nt: TGTGCCAGCAGTGGGGGAAGGTCTAGGAACACTGAAGCTTTCTTT

v_call: TRBV30
clone_size: many
j_call: TRBJ2-2
d_call: .
cdr3_aa: CAWMKRTAGGELFF
cdr3_nt: TGTGCCTGGATGAAAAGGACCGCCGGCGGGGAGCTGTTTTTT

v_call: TRBV20-1
clone_size: .
j_call: TRBJ2-7
d_call: .
cdr3_aa: CSARAGDPYEQYF
cdr3_nt: TGCAGTGCTAGGGCAGGGGACCCCTACGAGCAGTACTTC

v_call: TRBV6-1
clone_size: .
j_call: TRBJ2-5
d_call: .
cdr3_aa: CASSWKAVQETQYF
cdr3_nt: TGTGCCAGCAGCTGGAAAGCGGTCCAAGAGACCCAGTACTTC

v_call: TRBV13
clone_size: many
j_call: TRBJ2-2
d_call: .
cdr3_aa: CASAQAGELFF
cdr3_nt: TGTGCCAGCGCCCAAGCCGGGGAGCTGTTTTTT

v_call: TRBV6-5
clone_size: many
j_call: TRBJ2-5
d_call: TRBD1
cdr3_aa: CASSWTGTETQYF
cdr3_nt: TGTGCCAGCAGTTGGACAGGGACAGAGACCCAGTACTTC

v_call: TRBV4-1
clone_size: .
j_call: TRBJ2-7
d_call: TRBD1
cdr3_aa: CASSHPAGTGDYEQYF
cdr3_nt: TGCGCCAGCAGCCACCCAGCCGGGACAGGGGACTACGAGCAGTACTTC

v_call: TRBV27
clone_size: .
j_call: TRBJ2-7
d_call: TRBD1
cdr3_aa: CASSFRQGSREQYF
cdr3_nt: TGTGCCAGCAGTTTCCGACAGGGTTCCCGCGAGCAGTACTTC

v_call: TRBV10-3
clone_size: many
j_call: TRBJ2-7
d_call: .
cdr3_aa: CAISELDSQLGEQYF
cdr3_nt: TGTGCCATCAGTGAACTGGACTCCCAATTAGGCGAGCAGTACTTC

v_call: TRBV6-2/TRBV6-3
clone_size: .
j_call: TRBJ1-1
d_call: .
cdr3_aa: CASSYRDTTNTEAFF
cdr3_nt: TGTGCCAGCAGTTACCGGGACACCACGAACACTGAAGCTTTCTTT

v_call: TRBV6-1
clone_size: many
j_call: TRBJ2-2
d_call: .
cdr3_aa: CASSERTGELFF
cdr3_nt: TGTGCCAGCAGTGAACGTACCGGGGAGCTGTTTTTT

v_call: TRBV30
clone_size: many
j_call: TRBJ1-5
d_call: TRBD1
cdr3_aa: CAWRDRDNQPQHF
cdr3_nt: TGTGCCTGGAGGGACAGGGATAATCAGCCCCAGCATTTT

v_call: TRBV12-5
clone_size: few
j_call: TRBJ1-1
d_call: TRBD1
cdr3_aa: CASVPSDRANTEAFF
cdr3_nt: TGTGCTAGTGTCCCCTCGGACAGGGCGAACACTGAAGCTTTCTTT

v_call: TRBV12-3/TRBV12-4
clone_size: many
j_call: TRBJ1-3
d_call: .
cdr3_aa: CASSLPHHGSGNTIYF
cdr3_nt: TGTGCCAGCAGTTTGCCTCACCACGGCTCTGGAAACACCATATATTTT

v_call: TRBV15
clone_size: .
j_call: TRBJ1-5
d_call: .
cdr3_aa: CATSGDRNSNQPQHF
cdr3_nt: TGTGCCACCAGCGGCGACAGAAATAGCAATCAGCCCCAGCATTTT

v_call: TRBV10-3
clone_size: .
j_call: TRBJ1-1
d_call: TRBD1
cdr3_aa: CAIRSGTGEKRPHMNTEAFF
cdr3_nt: TGTGCCATCAGATCCGGGACAGGGGAGAAGCGCCCCCACATGAACACTGAAGCTTTCTTT

v_call: TRBV29-1
clone_size: many
j_call: TRBJ2-7
d_call: TRBD2
cdr3_aa: CSVEDRGGSSYEQYF
cdr3_nt: TGCAGCGTTGAAGATCGGGGAGGGAGCTCCTACGAGCAGTACTTC

v_call: TRBV30
clone_size: many
j_call: TRBJ1-3
d_call: .
cdr3_aa: CALSSGNTIYF
cdr3_nt: TGTGCGTTATCCTCTGGAAACACCATATATTTT

v_call: TRBV20-1
clone_size: many
j_call: TRBJ1-6
d_call: .
cdr3_aa: CSAQDRRDYNSPLHF
cdr3_nt: TGCAGTGCTCAAGACAGGCGCGACTATAATTCACCCCTCCACTTT

v_call: TRBV9
clone_size: many
j_call: TRBJ1-2
d_call: .
cdr3_aa: CASSVGQSFYGYTF
cdr3_nt: TGTGCCAGCAGCGTTGGACAGAGCTTCTATGGCTACACCTTC

v_call: TRBV5-1
clone_size: many
j_call: TRBJ2-2
d_call: TRBD2
cdr3_aa: CASKPAGGSFAGELFF
cdr3_nt: TGCGCCAGTAAACCGGCGGGAGGGTCCTTTGCCGGGGAGCTGTTTTTT

v_call: TRBV6-1
clone_size: many
j_call: TRBJ2-5
d_call: .
cdr3_aa: CASSPGAQGTQYF
cdr3_nt: TGTGCCAGCAGCCCGGGAGCACAGGGGACCCAGTACTTC

v_call: TRBV20-1
clone_size: many
j_call: TRBJ2-5
d_call: TRBD2
cdr3_aa: CSAPRLAGPSKETQYF
cdr3_nt: TGCAGTGCTCCTCGACTAGCGGGACCAAGTAAAGAGACCCAGTACTTC

v_call: TRBV20-1
clone_size: many
j_call: TRBJ1-1
d_call: .
cdr3_aa: CSARLQGLNTEAFF
cdr3_nt: TGCAGTGCTAGACTTCAGGGATTGAACACTGAAGCTTTCTTT